The clone carrying this T cell receptor beta chain was seen a few times. Its target is not known. The data stem from a study of molecular identifiers for immune sequencing clone quantification. Findings and limits, study-wide: One cell's worth of spiked Jurkat TCR RNA was reportedly detectable among some 1 million naive cells.

One entry per CDR3 protein, called by TCRdb with MiXCR from the PCR reads. The sample has under 600,000 distinct CDR3 sequences; approximately 25% are singletons. With 5 bases removed from V and 1 base from J, the gap between germline ends came to 12 bases. Germline CDR1 and CDR2: SGHAT and FQNNGV. CDR3 length equals 14 residues. This TCR derives from a human donor in good health. Some libraries in this study had Jurkat cell RNA spiked in. The gene calls are TRBV11-2 and TRBJ2-7; D is uncertain. The sample consisted of naive CD8+ T cells from blood, with Jurkat cell RNA spiked in. Noted subset: FACS-sorted CD8+CD4-CCR7+CD45RA+ naive T cells. The CDR3 sequence is CASSANPSSYEQYF. CDR3 nucleotides: TGTGCCAGCAGCGCCAACCCCTCGTCCTACGAGCAGTACTTC.